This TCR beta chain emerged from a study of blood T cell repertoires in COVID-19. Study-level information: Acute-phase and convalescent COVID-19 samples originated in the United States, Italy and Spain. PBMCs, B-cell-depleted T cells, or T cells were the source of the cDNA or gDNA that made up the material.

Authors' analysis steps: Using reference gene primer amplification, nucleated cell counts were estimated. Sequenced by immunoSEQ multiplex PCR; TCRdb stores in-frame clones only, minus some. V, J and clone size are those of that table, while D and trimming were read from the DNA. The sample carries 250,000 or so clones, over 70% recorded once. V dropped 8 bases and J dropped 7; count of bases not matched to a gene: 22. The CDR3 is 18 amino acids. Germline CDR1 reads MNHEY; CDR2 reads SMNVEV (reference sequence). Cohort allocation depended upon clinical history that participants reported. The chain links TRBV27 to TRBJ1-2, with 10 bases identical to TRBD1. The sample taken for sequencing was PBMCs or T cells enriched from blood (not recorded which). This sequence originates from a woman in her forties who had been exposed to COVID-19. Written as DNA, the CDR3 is TGTGCCAGCCGTATGACAAGCGTCGGACAGGGGGGATCGCGTGGCTACACCTTC. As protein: CASRMTSVGQGGSRGYTF.